The clone carrying this T cell receptor beta chain appeared once. The entry originates in a study of blood T cell repertoires in COVID-19. Study as a whole: Samples taken during acute and convalescent COVID-19 were collected in the United States, Italy and Spain. PBMCs, B-cell-depleted T cells, or T cells were the source of the cDNA or gDNA that made up the material.

Original data processing: It was from reference gene primer amplification that nucleated cell counts were estimated. Data came from immunoSEQ multiplex PCR; TCRdb stores just in-frame clones and leaves some out. V, J and clone size are taken as reported in that table, and D and trimming were inferred from the DNA itself. The table records about 140,000 clones, approximately 88% of them present only once. The ends lost 1 base at V and 4 bases at J; junction bases unmatched: 5. Germline V gene data show CDR1 as SGHTA and CDR2 as FQGTGA. CDR3 size: 15 residues. Sequenced: peripheral blood. The chain has TRBV7-3 and TRBJ1-2, with 8 bases aligning to TRBD1. This TCR came from a woman aged 45 to 65 with acute or convalescent COVID-19. This chain's CDR3 is CASSLNAGGIYGYTF. CDR3 DNA: TGTGCCAGCAGCTTAAACGCAGGGGGCATCTATGGCTACACCTTC.